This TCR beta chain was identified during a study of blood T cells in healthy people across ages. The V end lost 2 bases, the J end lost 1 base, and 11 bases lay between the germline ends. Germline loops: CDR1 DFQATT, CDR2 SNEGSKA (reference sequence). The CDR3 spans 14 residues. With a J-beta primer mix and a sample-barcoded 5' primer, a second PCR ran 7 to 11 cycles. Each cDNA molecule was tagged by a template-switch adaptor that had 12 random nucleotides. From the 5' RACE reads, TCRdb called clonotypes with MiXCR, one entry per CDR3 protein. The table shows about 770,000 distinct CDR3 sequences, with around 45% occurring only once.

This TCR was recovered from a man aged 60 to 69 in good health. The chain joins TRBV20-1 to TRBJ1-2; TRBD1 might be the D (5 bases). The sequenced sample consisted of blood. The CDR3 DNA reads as TGCAGTGCTAGAAACCTACAGGATAACTATGGCTACACCTTC. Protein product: CSARNLQDNYGYTF.